This T cell receptor beta chain came from a study of CD8+ T cells in alopecia areata (dated by TCRdb to about 2018). Some background on the complete study: The treated patients, all with moderate-to-severe alopecia areata, were enrolled in an open-label pilot trial of oral tofacitinib given at 5 to 10 mg twice daily. Patients stayed on tofacitinib for 6 to 18 months and then had 6 months of follow-up off drug so that delayed response and recurrence could be assessed. In both human patients and the C3H/HeJ mouse model, the study applied high-throughput TCRbeta sequencing to look at T cell clonal expansion in alopecia areata. Human TCRbeta sequencing covered scalp tissue and sorted CD4+ and CD8+ peripheral blood T cells from patchy and totalis/universalis alopecia areata patients and healthy controls. Tofacitinib-treated patients had biopsies at baseline and at 4 and 24 weeks of treatment, with a later scalp biopsy in several patients. Scalp clonality was compared across normal scalp (n=4), patchy alopecia areata scalp (n=8), and alopecia totalis/universalis scalp (n=8). RNA was extracted with the PAXgene miRNA kit for fixed scalp, the miRNeasy kit for PBMCs, and the RNeasy kit for mouse skin. TCRbeta CDR3 regions were amplified by immunoSEQ multiplex PCR with 35 Vbeta forward and 13 Jbeta reverse primers. Paper-wide results and their limitations: Compared with normal scalp, lesional scalp, particularly in alopecia totalis/universalis, had higher clonality and more expanded CD8+ clones, which suggests antigenic drive. TCR sequences shared between patients were less clear than in mice, possibly partly because of HLA diversity in the patient population. Unlike mouse skin, which is dominated by gammadelta T cells, normal human skin has resident alphabeta T cells that are also sequenced, and this complicates analysis of the scalp TCR repertoire.

The CDR3 measures 15 amino acids from cysteine to phenylalanine. The read is trimmed to its CDR3 DNA, 45 bases read in frame from base 1. For CDR1 and CDR2, the germline V gene lists SGHTA and FQGNSA. V is cut by 5 bases and J by 6 bases, and the space between the germline ends is 17 bases. Turning to this clone: Its specific antigen is unknown. Qualities for individual bases were not recorded, and no much larger clone is one base off.

Libraries came from the immunoSEQ multiplex PCR assay. To provide template for TCR sequencing, every sample had RNA extracted and reverse transcribed into cDNA. SuperScript III was used for first-strand cDNA synthesis, primed with a 2:1 mix of oligo-dT and random hexamers. A synthetic immune receptor repertoire was used to gauge amplification bias, and whatever bias remained was removed computationally. The study's own analysis went as follows. Raw reads were preprocessed for error removal, and CDR3 was defined according to IMGT conventions as running from the conserved cysteine to phenylalanine. Clonality was computed as 1 minus the Shannon entropy, with the entropy normalized by log2 of the number of productive unique TCRs. CD4 or CD8 identity of scalp clones was inferred by cross-referencing scalp TCRbeta sequences with sorted blood CD4 and CD8 repertoires. In TCRdb, the immuneACCESS table is reduced to in-frame sequences with V and J assigned. These tables do not hold every clone; where another copy was compared, an unresolved V gene accounts for under half, and the others remain unexplained. That table supplies the V and J calls and clone size; D and trimming were determined from the DNA. Present in this sample are roughly 59,000 clones, roughly 44% of which were seen just once. Of the sample, about 17% falls within the top ten clones.

The time point label on this specimen signifies: baseline before oral tofacitinib. Lesional scalp punch biopsies and peripheral blood were collected from alopecia areata patients. PBMCs were isolated by density centrifugation and stained for CD3, CD4 and CD8, and CD4+ and CD8+ T cells were sorted on a FACSAria. The TCR originated in a human donor with alopecia areata. The sequencing here drew on CD8+ T cells sorted from blood, taken at week 0. The sequence is built from TRBV7-2 and TRBJ2-1; the D gene is perhaps TRBD2, from 6 matching bases. The nucleotide sequence reads TGTGCCAGCAGCCCCTGGGAGGACGGTCTCAATGAGCAGTTCTTC. This is translated as CASSPWEDGLNEQFF.